This T cell receptor (beta chain) was sequenced in a study of cytomegalovirus exposure and HLA in healthy donors. Study-wide findings and caveats: In vitro testing confirmed a few CMV-associated chains as specific for CMV antigens.

With respect to this clone: What it binds is not known.

V gave up 4 bases and J gave up 3 bases, with 15 bases separating them. The CDR3 is 15 residues long. CDR1 is SGHDN, CDR2 FVKESK, per germline. The study ran its PCR with 60 Vbeta and 13 Jbeta primers. Method: immunoSEQ multiplex PCR; TCRdb's copy keeps in-frame clones and lacks some. In the table there are 110,000 or so clones, about 70% of which are singletons. The chain joins TRBV14 to TRBJ1-2, with D possibly being TRBD1 (5 bases). The receptor's source is a man under 40 in good health and CMV-seronegative. The sequenced material came from PBMCs. The DNA for the CDR3 is TGTGCCAGCAGCCTGCCAGGCAGGGCTTACTATGGCTACACCTTC. It specifies CASSLPGRAYYGYTF. The variable domain in full, with the rest retrieved from reference TRBV14 and TRBJ1-2, is EAGVTQFPSHSVIEKGQTVTLRCDPISGHDNLYWYRRVMGKEIKFLLHFVKESKQDESGMPNNRFLAERTGGTYSTLKVQPAELEDSGVYFCASSLPGRAYYGYTFGSGTRLTVV.